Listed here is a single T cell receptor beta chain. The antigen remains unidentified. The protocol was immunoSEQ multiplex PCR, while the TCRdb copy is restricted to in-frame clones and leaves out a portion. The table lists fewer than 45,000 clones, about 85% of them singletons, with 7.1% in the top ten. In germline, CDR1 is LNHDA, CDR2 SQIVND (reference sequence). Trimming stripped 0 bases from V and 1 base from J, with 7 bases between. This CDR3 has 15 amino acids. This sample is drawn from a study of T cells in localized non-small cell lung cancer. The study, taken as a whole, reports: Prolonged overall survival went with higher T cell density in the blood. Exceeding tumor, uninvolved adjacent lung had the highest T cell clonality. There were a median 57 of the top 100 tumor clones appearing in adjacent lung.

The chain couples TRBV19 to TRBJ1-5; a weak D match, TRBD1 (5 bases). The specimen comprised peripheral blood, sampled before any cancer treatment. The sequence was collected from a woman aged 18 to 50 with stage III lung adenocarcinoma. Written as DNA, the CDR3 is TGTGCCAGTAGTATAGACAGGGTGAGCAATCAGCCCCAGCATTTT. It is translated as CASSIDRVSNQPQHF. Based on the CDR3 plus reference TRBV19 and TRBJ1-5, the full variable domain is DGGITQSPKYLFRKEGQNVTLSCEQNLNHDAMYWYRQDPGQGLRLIYYSQIVNDFQKGDIAEGYSVSREKKESFPLTVTSAQKNPTAFYLCASSIDRVSNQPQHFGDGTRLSIL.